These 10 T cell receptor beta chains were sequenced from one sample in a study of T cells after yellow fever vaccination. MiXCR, applied by TCRdb to the 5' RACE reads, yields one record per CDR3 protein. The sample consists of around 310,000 distinct CDR3 sequences, around 3.9% of them appearing once. The starting material was PBMCs, obtained on the day of the yellow fever booster vaccination. Receptor source: a man younger than 35 who received the YFV17D yellow fever vaccine.

This clonotype was seen repeatedly, ten times or more. This sequence joins TRBV29-1 and TRBJ2-7; D unclear. There are 12 residues in the CDR3. Germline V CDR1 and CDR2: SQVTM, ANQGSEA. Trimming shortened V by 2 bases and J by 4 bases, and 9 bases separated the two germline ends. CDR3 coding DNA: TGCAGCGTTGAATCAGCGTCGTACGAGCAGTACTTC. Encoded protein: CSVESASYEQYF.

This clonotype was picked up a small number of times. This sequence joins TRBV7-2 and TRBJ1-3; D gene ambiguous. Germline V gene data show CDR1 as SGHTA and CDR2 as FQGNSA. The CDR3 consists of 15 residues. V shed 5 bases and J shed 0 bases, with 11 bases lying between them. In DNA, the CDR3 is TGTGCCAGCAGCCGTATGACAAGCTCTGGAAACACCATATATTTT. This gives the protein CASSRMTSSGNTIYF.

This clonotype appeared many times. The J gene is TRBJ2-2, the V gene TRBV5-1; D assignment may be TRBD1 or TRBD2 (6 bases each). Germline CDR1 SGHRS, CDR2 YFSETQ. V lost 4 bases to trimming and J lost 2 bases, with 12 bases between them. This CDR3 comprises 15 residues. CDR3: CASSVRGANTGELFF. For the CDR3, the DNA is TGCGCCAGCAGCGTGAGGGGGGCCAACACCGGGGAGCTGTTTTTT.

This chain uses TRBV9 with TRBJ1-2; 8 nucleotides line up with TRBD1. After removal of 3 bases from V and 6 bases from J, the junction contained 4 bases not matched to a gene. The CDR3 contains 13 residues. Germline V gene lookup returns CDR1 SGDLS and CDR2 YYNGEE. The chain's CDR3 is CASSATGGNGYTF. The CDR3 coding sequence is TGTGCCAGCAGCGCTACAGGGGGAAATGGCTACACCTTC.

This clonotype was detected ten times or more. The chain recombines TRBV12-3 or TRBV12-4 with TRBJ2-1; 9 bases line up with TRBD2. The CDR3 runs 16 residues. V was pared by 1 base and J by 2 bases, with 3 bases of the junction left unmatched. CDR3 in DNA: TGTGCCAGCAGTTTAGAGGCTAGCGGGGCCTACAATGAGCAGTTCTTC. Protein sequence: CASSLEASGAYNEQFF.

At least ten counts were recorded for this clonotype. V is TRBV7-9 and J is TRBJ2-3, with 9 bases aligning to TRBD1. Trimming cost V 4 bases and J 2 bases; bases outside gene matches: 7. Germline lookup yields CDR1 SEHNR and CDR2 FQNEAQ (reference sequence). The CDR3 contains 16 residues. The DNA of the CDR3 is TGTGCCAGCAGCTCCGACGGGACAGGGATCACAGATACGCAGTATTTT. Its translation: CASSSDGTGITDTQYF.

This clonotype has only a few counts. The chain combines TRBV20-1 with TRBJ2-7; TRBD1 or TRBD2 may be the D gene (5 bases each). CDR3 length: 13 residues. The germline V gene encodes CDR1 DFQATT and CDR2 SNEGSKA (reference sequence). Trimming took off 6 bases at V and 5 bases at J, with 17 bases between the two ends. The CDR3 loop reads CSAGAPGLNEQYV. CDR3 DNA: TGCAGTGCCGGGGCCCCAGGCCTAAACGAGCAGTACGTC.

This chain connects TRBV29-1 to TRBJ2-6; D is ambiguous. Germline CDR1 and CDR2: SQVTM and ANQGSEA. V lost 8 bases to trimming and J lost 2 bases, with 10 bases between them. The CDR3 length is 13 residues. The CDR3 region has the DNA TGCAGCCCGAGAGTGGCTGGGGCCAACGTCCTGACTTTC. This gives the protein CSPRVAGANVLTF.

This clonotype was seen many times. The rearrangement uses TRBV4-1 and TRBJ1-5; 10 nucleotides align to TRBD1. This CDR3 is built from 14 residues. CDR1 MGHRA and CDR2 YSYEKL come from the germline V gene. V lost 3 bases to trimming and J lost 6 bases; unmatched junction nucleotides: 2. The CDR3 here is CASSQGTGVQPQHF. The CDR3 DNA follows: TGCGCCAGCAGCCAGGGGACAGGGGTTCAGCCCCAGCATTTT.

There are many counts of this clonotype. This rearrangement joins TRBV5-1 to TRBJ1-1, with no clear D. CDR3 size: 14 residues. The germline gives CDR1 SGHRS, CDR2 YFSETQ. Trimming left V 0 bases short and J 4 bases short, with 10 bases between. CDR3 in DNA: TGCGCCAGCAGCTTGGAATCGACGGGCACTGAAGCTTTCTTT. It is translated as CASSLESTGTEAFF.